This is a list of T cell receptor beta chains from one sample in a study of CD8 T cells in Susac syndrome. MiXCR was run by TCRdb on the immunoSEQ multiplex PCR reads, yielding one entry per CDR3 protein. This table holds approximately 210,000 distinct CDR3 sequences, over 90% found once. The sample was CD4+ T cells from PBMCs. Receptor source: a human donor with Susac syndrome. CDR3s include the opening cysteine and the closing phenylalanine or tryptophan. Rows give clone size only sometimes, using once, few, many, or a class for an expanded clone.

TRBJ2-1 | - | TRBV12-5 | CASGWGWAGIHEQFF
TRBJ1-4 | - | TRBV20-1 | CSARDPYRAEKLFF
TRBJ2-3 | - | TRBV9 | CASKSSGGPTQYF
TRBJ1-4 | - | TRBV5-6 | CASSSLLTGGGEKLFF
TRBJ2-2 | - | TRBV9 | CASSGLTNTGELFF
TRBJ2-1 | few | TRBV12-3/TRBV12-4 | CASTRTGGYNEQFF
TRBJ2-7 | - | TRBV7-8 | CASSRVPTSYEQYF
TRBJ2-2 | - | TRBV3-1 | CASSPLGVSGEPQTGELFF
TRBJ2-5 | - | TRBV2 | CASALGRDRGETQYF
TRBJ2-2 | - | TRBV7-3 | CASSFESAGGTGELFF
TRBJ1-4 | - | TRBV7-2 | CASSSRTANEKLFF
TRBJ2-3 | - | TRBV4-3 | CASSQDTGGPDTQYF
TRBJ2-2 | - | TRBV4-3 | CASSPGAGQPTGELFF
TRBJ1-2 | - | TRBV18 | CASSQTRDSHNYGYTF
TRBJ1-1 | - | TRBV11-2 | CASSLPYPEAFF
TRBJ1-5 | - | TRBV29-1 | CSVDPGGNQPQHF
TRBJ1-2 | - | TRBV28 | CASSSTGKWGYTF
TRBJ1-5 | - | TRBV5-4 | CASSLVGADQPQHF
TRBJ2-3 | few | TRBV7-3 | CASSLGGPSDTQYF
TRBJ2-7 | - | TRBV19 | CASSMVRDYEQYF
TRBJ1-5 | - | TRBV15 | CATSSELQGVGSQPQHF
TRBJ1-2 | - | TRBV20-1 | CSAAGQGRSSNYGYTF
TRBJ2-7 | - | TRBV9 | CASSVSGVGYEQYF
TRBJ2-7 | - | TRBV4-2 | CASSQVSGANYEQYF
TRBJ1-5 | - | TRBV20-1 | CSARDLLRMVMSTGGNQPQHF
TRBJ1-5 | once | TRBV27 | CASSLDGLRNQPQHF
TRBJ1-1 | - | TRBV7-9 | CASSLGDRENTEAFF
TRBJ1-6 | once | TRBV14 | CASSQFMNSPLHF
TRBJ1-6 | - | TRBV6-6 | CASSYSIFGRDSPLHF
TRBJ1-1 | few | TRBV7-8 | CASSLRTMNTEAFF
TRBJ1-6 | - | TRBV20-1 | CSARPGTDNSPLHF
TRBJ1-4 | - | TRBV5-4 | CAGGTGNDEKLFF
TRBJ2-1 | - | TRBV19 | CASSPLLGLAGGYYNEQFF
TRBJ2-7 | few | TRBV7-8 | CASSPHIQGSEQYF
TRBJ2-3 | - | TRBV5-1 | CASSSGLAGGHQATDTQYF
TRBJ1-1 | - | TRBV4-3 | CASRSRTNTEAFF
TRBJ2-7 | - | TRBV24-1 | CATSGGPIRSYEQYF
TRBJ2-1 | once | TRBV19 | CASSMRDRGLDEQFF
TRBJ2-5 | - | TRBV12-3/TRBV12-4 | CASSILGRRETQYF
TRBJ2-3 | - | TRBV5-1 | CASSLGTTDTQYF
TRBJ1-4 | once | TRBV19 | CASSQGGGEKLFF
TRBJ1-2 | - | TRBV28 | CASTDRARDHGYTF
TRBJ2-7 | - | TRBV7-9 | CASSAKPGQSSYEQYF
TRBJ1-5 | - | TRBV19 | CASTRRALNQPQHF
TRBJ1-2 | - | TRBV30 | CAWSIQGADGYTF
TRBJ1-2 | once | TRBV1 | CTSSQGTAGYGYTF
TRBJ2-1 | - | TRBV4-2 | CASSQAQEDEQFF
TRBJ2-5 | - | TRBV20-1 | CSARGPRETQYF
TRBJ2-7 | - | TRBV20-1 | CSASVSEQYF
TRBJ2-1 | - | TRBV4-3 | CASSQDPGQTSSYNEQFF
TRBJ1-2 | - | TRBV12-3/TRBV12-4 | CASTRPEGLLGYTF
TRBJ2-3 | - | TRBV7-2 | CASSELGSMTDTQYF
TRBJ1-1 | - | TRBV12-3/TRBV12-4 | CASSQPRQLNTEAFF